What follows describes a single T cell receptor beta chain. TCRdb's copy holds only in-frame clones and misses some; the assay was immunoSEQ multiplex PCR. The repertoire has roughly 46,000 clones, roughly four fifths of them found once; the top ten carry about 1.8%. These data belong to a study of OX40 agonist ivuxolimab in advanced cancers. The trim removed 0 bases at V and 10 bases at J, leaving 9 bases unmatched. The CDR3 extends over 16 amino acids. Germline V lookup: CDR1 SGDLS, CDR2 YYNGEE. This clonotype was sampled from an adult with an advanced solid tumor such as melanoma, head and neck, liver or kidney cancer. Sequencing used CD4+ or CD8+ T cells sorted from blood, obtained in a trial of the OX40 agonist ivuxolimab. J is TRBJ1-6 and V is TRBV9; 8 positions match TRBD1. CDR3 nucleotides: TGTGCCAGCAGCGTAGAGGCAGGGGGCGCTGGGTCACCCCTCCACTTT. This codes for CASSVEAGGAGSPLHF.